What follows are 5 T cell receptor beta chains derived from one specimen sequenced in a study of blood T cell repertoires in COVID-19. Data came from immunoSEQ multiplex PCR; TCRdb stores just in-frame clones and leaves some out. The sample lists some 160,000 clones, about four fifths occurring once. Sequenced input: peripheral blood. These receptors all come from a man in his 70s with active or convalescent COVID-19.

V gene TRBV7-6 combines with J gene TRBJ2-3; 9 bases are shared with TRBD2. CDR1 SGHVS and CDR2 FNYEAQ come from the germline V gene. V trimming: 6 bases; J trimming: 2 bases; junction bases outside the gene matches: 21. The CDR3 consists of 20 residues. CDR3 DNA sequence: TGTGCCAGCAGAGTAGTGGCTAGCGGGGCCCCTGCGACGGACACAGATACGCAGTATTTT. Protein product: CASRVVASGAPATDTDTQYF.

This clone came up a few times. DNA for the CDR3: TGTGCCAGCAGCTCCCACGCCCGACAGTCCTACGAGCAGTACTTC. Translation: CASSSHARQSYEQYF. The rearrangement joins TRBV6-5 to TRBJ2-7, with D maybe TRBD1 (5 bases). V was shortened by 6 bases and J by 1 base, with 16 bases between the two germline ends. This CDR3 comprises 15 residues. Looked up from germline, CDR1 is MNHEY and CDR2 is SVGAGI.

This clone was detected only a few times. The chain links TRBV18 to TRBJ1-5; D is possibly TRBD1 (5 bases). V shed 4 bases and J shed 1 base, with 8 bases lying between them. Germline V gene data show CDR1 as KGHSH and CDR2 as LQKENI. The CDR3 is 14 residues long. The CDR3 nucleotides read TGTGCCAGCTCACAGGGGCGGAGCAATCAGCCCCAGCATTTT. It yields the protein CASSQGRSNQPQHF.

In its sample, this clone was seen once. The gene calls are TRBV27 and TRBJ2-5; TRBD1 aligns across 7 bases. V shed 6 bases and J 0 bases; nucleotides not matched to a gene: 4. The CDR3 is 14 amino acids. Germline V CDR1 and CDR2: MNHEY, SMNVEV (reference sequence). The CDR3, as DNA: TGTGCCAGCAGCCTGGACAGGTACCAAGAGACCCAGTACTTC. Protein: CASSLDRYQETQYF.

This clone has only a few counts. V usage is TRBV2 and J usage is TRBJ2-7; tentatively, D is TRBD2 (5 bases). This CDR3 has 15 residues. Germline V gene data show CDR1 as SNHLY and CDR2 as FYNNEI. V lost 7 bases and J lost 6, with 22 bases in between. CDR3 loop: CASTDGGLRIVEQYF. As DNA, the CDR3 is TGTGCCAGCACCGATGGAGGCCTGCGGATTGTCGAGCAGTACTTC.